The 30 T cell receptor beta chains presented below share a single source sample, sequenced in a study of long-term antiretroviral therapy in people with HIV. Survey level was the resolution at which the v3.0 immunoSEQ assay ran. This table comes from immunoSEQ multiplex PCR, and its TCRdb copy is limited to in-frame clones, with some not included. The sample lists around 25,000 clones, roughly 96% occurring once. The sample was unsorted PBMCs, taken about 4.7 years after starting antiretroviral therapy. These receptors were obtained from a woman in her forties or fifties with HIV.

J is TRBJ1-3 and V is TRBV6-5, with no clear D. Between the trimmed V and J ends, which lost 2 bases and 4 bases, there was a span of 12 bases. The CDR3 contains 15 residues. The germline CDR1 and CDR2 sequences are MNHEY and SVGAGI. CDR3 bases: TGTGCCAGCAGTTACGGCAGGAAGCGGGGAAACACCATATATTTT. Protein product: CASSYGRKRGNTIYF.

CDR3 DNA: TGTGCCACCAGCAGGGACAGGAACACTGAAGCTTTCTTT. It encodes CATSRDRNTEAFF. The genes are TRBV15 and TRBJ1-1; weak D call: TRBD1 (6 bases). The V gene lost 3 bases and the J gene lost 1 base, with 6 bases spanning the gap. The V gene's germline CDR1 is LNHNV and CDR2 YYDKDF (reference sequence). There are 13 residues in the CDR3.

This sequence joins TRBV4-1 and TRBJ1-6; 12 nucleotides align to TRBD1. This CDR3 region has 16 residues. Germline V gene lookup returns CDR1 MGHRA and CDR2 YSYEKL. Trimming cost V 4 bases and J 5 bases; bases outside gene matches: 3. The DNA for the CDR3 is TGCGCCAGCAGCCCAGGGACAGGGGGCGATAATTCACCCCTCCACTTT. This codes for CASSPGTGGDNSPLHF.

The chain is built from TRBV7-6 and TRBJ2-6; TRBD1 or TRBD2 may be the D gene (5 bases each). V was clipped by 0 bases and J by 0 bases, with 21 bases between them. The CDR3 has 21 amino acids. Germline V gene data show CDR1 as SGHVS and CDR2 as FNYEAQ. The CDR3 region has the DNA TGTGCCAGCAGCTTAGCAGTGGGGCAGGACGGGGAGTTCTCTGGGGCCAACGTCCTGACTTTC. Translating gives CASSLAVGQDGEFSGANVLTF. The complete variable domain, with remaining parts taken from reference TRBV7-6 and TRBJ2-6, reads GAGVSQSPRYKVTKRGQDVALRCDPISGHVSLYWYRQALGQGPEFLTYFNYEAQQDKSGLPNDRFSAERPEGSISTLTIQRTEQRDSAMYRCASSLAVGQDGEFSGANVLTFGAGSRLTVL.

The chain employs TRBV11-1 and TRBJ2-5; 7 bases agree with TRBD2. The ends lost 5 bases at V and 1 base at J; junction bases unmatched: 7. The CDR3 totals 15 residues. The germline V gene has CDR1 SGHAT and CDR2 FQDESV (reference sequence). The chain's CDR3 is CASSDGGGPQETQYF. In DNA, the CDR3 is TGTGCCAGCAGCGATGGGGGAGGGCCCCAAGAGACCCAGTACTTC.

The CDR3 reads CASSVGPYEQYF. For the CDR3, the DNA is TGTGCCAGCAGCGTGGGGCCCTACGAGCAGTACTTC. This sequence joins TRBV5-4 and TRBJ2-7; D may be TRBD1 (5 bases). The germline V and J ends were trimmed by 4 bases and 2 bases, with 7 bases remaining between them. Per the germline V gene, CDR1 is SGHNT and CDR2 is YYREEE (reference sequence). The CDR3 consists of 12 residues.

The V call is TRBV5-1, the J call TRBJ2-5, with D unclear. This CDR3 region has 13 residues. The V gene's germline CDR1 is SGHRS and CDR2 YFSETQ. The V end lost 0 bases, the J end lost 5 bases, and 8 bases lay between the germline ends. The chain's CDR3 is CASSLVVSETQYF. The CDR3 nucleotides are TGCGCCAGCAGCTTGGTTGTCTCGGAGACCCAGTACTTC.

The CDR3 sequence: CSVETSGRGYEQYF. Written as DNA, the CDR3 is TGCAGCGTTGAGACTAGCGGGAGAGGCTACGAGCAGTACTTC. V usage is TRBV29-1 and J usage is TRBJ2-7; TRBD2 agrees at 12 bases. Looked up from germline, CDR1 is SQVTM and CDR2 is ANQGSEA. V lost 3 bases and J lost 3; bases outside the gene matches: 3. The CDR3 is 14 residues long.

The chain links TRBV4-1 to TRBJ2-1, with 12 bases that match TRBD2. Per germline, CDR1 MGHRA and CDR2 YSYEKL. With V trimmed by 1 base and J by 8 bases, 6 bases remained unmatched. The CDR3 totals 16 residues. The chain's CDR3 is CASSQASGRATDEQFF. The CDR3 DNA sequence: TGCGCCAGCAGCCAAGCTAGCGGGAGGGCTACCGATGAGCAGTTCTTC.

The V and J genes are TRBV7-9 and TRBJ2-3; D may be TRBD2 (5 bases). There are 15 residues in the CDR3. Germline V CDR1 and CDR2: SEHNR, FQNEAQ (reference sequence). Trimming shortened V by 2 bases and J by 2 bases, and 11 bases separated the two germline ends. The CDR3 DNA follows: TGTGCCAGCAGCTTATGGAGCGGTTCCACAGATACGCAGTATTTT. This translates into CASSLWSGSTDTQYF.

The chain recombines TRBV7-6 with TRBJ2-7; possibly TRBD1 or TRBD2 for D (6 bases each). This CDR3 contains 15 residues. Trimming took off 5 bases at V and 4 bases at J, with 18 bases between the two ends. The germline gives CDR1 SGHVS, CDR2 FNYEAQ. This CDR3 reads CASSPGGTPNYEQYF. The CDR3 DNA is TGTGCCAGCAGCCCAGGCGGGACACCGAATTACGAGCAGTACTTC.

The chain is built from TRBV5-1 and TRBJ2-5; tentatively, D is TRBD1 (6 bases). V gave up 3 bases and J gave up 0 bases, with 12 bases separating them. This CDR3 spans 15 amino acids. CDR1 SGHRS and CDR2 YFSETQ come from the germline V gene. The CDR3 protein is CASSSATGNQETQYF. CDR3 sequence (DNA): TGCGCCAGCAGCTCGGCCACAGGGAACCAAGAGACCCAGTACTTC.

This clone has a single count. This chain joins TRBV19 and TRBJ2-1; TRBD2 agrees at 9 bases. The CDR3 covers 17 residues. V was pared by 1 base and J by 0 bases, with 4 bases of the junction left unmatched. Looked up from germline, CDR1 is LNHDA and CDR2 is SQIVND (reference sequence). Written as DNA, the CDR3 is TGTGCCAGTAGTATAGCCGGACTAGCGAGCTCCTACAATGAGCAGTTCTTC. It translates to CASSIAGLASSYNEQFF.

This chain connects TRBV27 to TRBJ2-3; D ambiguous. This CDR3 spans 14 amino acids. V shed 3 bases and J shed 0 bases, with 7 bases lying between them. The germline V gene encodes CDR1 MNHEY and CDR2 SMNVEV (reference sequence). The CDR3 DNA follows: TGTGCCAGCAGTTTTAGAGCTAGCACAGATACGCAGTATTTT. Its protein is CASSFRASTDTQYF.

The chain uses TRBV19 and TRBJ2-7; TRBD1 matches 10 bases. The V and J ends lost 5 bases and 3 bases, in that order; junction bases with no gene match: 10. CDR1 is LNHDA, CDR2 SQIVND, per germline (reference sequence). The CDR3 has 16 amino acids. CDR3: CASSPETGGLIYEQYF. CDR3 DNA: TGTGCCAGTAGTCCAGAGACAGGGGGCTTGATCTACGAGCAGTACTTC.

Only one count was recorded for this clone. This sequence joins TRBV4-1 and TRBJ2-1; TRBD2 matches at 11 bases. The CDR3 length is 16 residues. The V gene end was trimmed by 1 base and the J gene end by 7 bases; junction bases not matched to a gene: 6. CDR1 is MGHRA and CDR2 is YSYEKL in the germline V gene. CDR3 nucleotides: TGCGCCAGCAGCCAAGTAACTAGCGGGAGTTTTAATGAGCAGTTCTTC. Translation: CASSQVTSGSFNEQFF.

V is TRBV27 and J is TRBJ1-2; D may be TRBD1 (5 bases). The CDR3 runs to 15 residues. The germline V and J ends were trimmed by 4 bases and 6 bases, with 18 bases remaining between them. In germline, CDR1 is MNHEY, CDR2 SMNVEV (reference sequence). This CDR3 reads CASSSMTAGFNGYTF. CDR3 nucleotide sequence: TGTGCCAGCAGTTCAATGACAGCAGGGTTCAATGGCTACACCTTC.

The gene calls are TRBV5-4 and TRBJ2-3; D gene unclear. In germline, CDR1 is SGHNT, CDR2 YYREEE (reference sequence). The CDR3 sequence is 14 residues long. V lost 0 bases to trimming and J lost 3 bases, with 8 bases between them. CDR3 coding DNA: TGTGCCAGCAGCTTGGAAACGGTAACAGATACGCAGTATTTT. This gives the protein CASSLETVTDTQYF.

The DNA for the CDR3 is TGTGCCAGCTCACCTGGGACAGGTGTTCCTTCGTATGGCTACACCTTC. Translation: CASSPGTGVPSYGYTF. This chain connects TRBV18 to TRBJ1-2; 8 bases fit TRBD1. This CDR3 comprises 16 residues. Trimming cost V 3 bases and J 5 bases; bases outside gene matches: 11. Germline-derived CDR1 and CDR2 are KGHSH and LQKENI. Supplemented by reference TRBV18 and TRBJ1-2, the full variable domain reads NAGVMQNPRHLVRRRGQEARLRCSPMKGHSHVYWYRQLPEEGLKFMVYLQKENIIDESGMPKERFSAEFPKEGPSILRIQQVVRGDSAAYFCASSPGTGVPSYGYTFGSGTRLTVV.

The chain is built from TRBV5-6 and TRBJ2-3; tentative D call: TRBD1 (5 bases). The V and J ends lost 2 bases and 10 bases respectively, with 8 bases between them. The CDR3 runs 11 residues. CDR1 is SGHDT and CDR2 is YYEEEE in the germline V gene. As DNA, the CDR3 is TGTGCCAGCAGCTTCGACAGCGCGCAGTATTTT. Translating gives CASSFDSAQYF.

This clone was picked up a small number of times. V is TRBV28 and J is TRBJ2-7; 8 bases line up with TRBD2. After removal of 3 bases from V and 2 bases from J, the junction contained 3 bases not matched to a gene. The germline gives CDR1 MDHEN, CDR2 SYDVKM. The CDR3 is 14 amino acids. The CDR3 loop is CASSFGTRTYEQYF. In nucleotides, the CDR3 is TGTGCCAGCAGTTTCGGGACTAGAACCTACGAGCAGTACTTC.

The rearrangement links TRBV25-1 to TRBJ2-2, with a tentative D call TRBD1 (5 bases). The CDR3 has 14 residues. Deletions cut 4 bases from V and 3 bases from J, with 9 bases between. Germline loops: CDR1 MGHDK, CDR2 SYGVNS. The CDR3 loop reads CASSGAGYTGELFF. CDR3 bases: TGTGCCAGCAGTGGGGCAGGGTACACCGGGGAGCTGTTTTTT.

This clone occurred once. This chain links TRBV6-5 with TRBJ2-7; possibly TRBD1 for D (5 bases). V lost 5 bases and J 0 bases, leaving 8 bases between the germline ends. Germline loops: CDR1 MNHEY, CDR2 SVGAGI. The CDR3 runs 13 residues. The CDR3 loop is CASSGHLSYEQYF. The DNA for the CDR3 is TGTGCCAGCAGTGGACACCTCTCCTACGAGCAGTACTTC.

The chain recombines TRBV7-8 with TRBJ2-1; 9 bases align to TRBD2. J was trimmed by 6 bases and V by 4 bases; bases with no gene match: 7. Germline CDR1 reads SGHVS; CDR2 reads FQNEAQ. This CDR3 is 15 amino acids long. The CDR3: CASSSLAGVGNEQFF. The CDR3 region has the DNA TGTGCCAGCAGCTCATTAGCGGGAGTTGGCAATGAGCAGTTCTTC.

The chain carries TRBV27 and TRBJ1-1, with D perhaps matching TRBD1 (5 bases). Trimming took 6 bases from V and 4 from J, leaving 15 bases between them. This CDR3 comprises 14 residues. The V gene's germline CDR1 is MNHEY and CDR2 SMNVEV (reference sequence). Here the CDR3 reads CASSSGTTTTEAFF. In DNA, the CDR3 is TGTGCCAGCAGCTCCGGGACCACCACCACTGAAGCTTTCTTT.

This clone was recorded only once. The chain links TRBV5-6 to TRBJ2-7; D unresolved. V gave up 6 bases and J gave up 0 bases, with 13 bases separating them. This CDR3 region has 14 residues. Per the germline V gene, CDR1 is SGHDT and CDR2 is YYEEEE. The CDR3 protein is CASTMGDSSYEQYF. In DNA form, the CDR3 reads TGTGCCAGCACTATGGGCGATAGCTCCTACGAGCAGTACTTC.

This rearrangement joins TRBV5-4 to TRBJ1-2; a weak D match, TRBD1 (5 bases). Germline V gene lookup returns CDR1 SGHNT and CDR2 YYREEE (reference sequence). This CDR3 comprises 15 residues. Trimming took off 0 bases at V and 3 bases at J, with 12 bases between the two ends. CDR3 DNA: TGTGCCAGCAGCTTGGAAGCGGGGGTAGACTATGGCTACACCTTC. Protein: CASSLEAGVDYGYTF.

This rearrangement joins TRBV29-1 to TRBJ2-5; 7 positions agree with TRBD1. Unmatched junction bases numbered 11, after V lost 5 bases and J lost 2 bases. Germline V gene lookup returns CDR1 SQVTM and CDR2 ANQGSEA. The CDR3 loop spans 15 amino acids. CDR3 coding DNA: TGCAGCGTTTCCCCCGGACAGGTGATACAAGAGACCCAGTACTTC. Its protein product is CSVSPGQVIQETQYF.

The genes are TRBV4-3 and TRBJ2-7; 10 positions match TRBD2. The CDR3 sequence is 16 residues long. CDR1 LGHNA and CDR2 YSLEER come from the germline V gene. V shed 0 bases and J 3 bases; nucleotides not matched to a gene: 5. The CDR3 coding sequence is TGCGCCAGCAGCCAAGATGTGACTAGCGGGCGCTACGAGCAGTACTTC. Translation gives CASSQDVTSGRYEQYF.

This clone was detected once. The chain couples TRBV12-5 to TRBJ1-2, with D maybe TRBD1 (5 bases). Germline V CDR1 and CDR2: LGHNT, FRNRAP. The CDR3 is 15 residues long. The V end was cut by 4 bases, the J end by 0 bases, with 12 bases between. The CDR3 DNA sequence: TGTGCTAGTGGTTCCGGGACGGCTGCTAACTATGGCTACACCTTC. This gives the protein CASGSGTAANYGYTF. Combining the CDR3 with reference TRBV12-5 and TRBJ1-2 gives the whole variable domain DARVTQTPRHKVTEMGQEVTMRCQPILGHNTVFWYRQTMMQGLELLAYFRNRAPLDDSGMPKDRFSAEMPDATLATLKIQPSEPRDSAVYFCASGSGTAANYGYTFGSGTRLTVV.